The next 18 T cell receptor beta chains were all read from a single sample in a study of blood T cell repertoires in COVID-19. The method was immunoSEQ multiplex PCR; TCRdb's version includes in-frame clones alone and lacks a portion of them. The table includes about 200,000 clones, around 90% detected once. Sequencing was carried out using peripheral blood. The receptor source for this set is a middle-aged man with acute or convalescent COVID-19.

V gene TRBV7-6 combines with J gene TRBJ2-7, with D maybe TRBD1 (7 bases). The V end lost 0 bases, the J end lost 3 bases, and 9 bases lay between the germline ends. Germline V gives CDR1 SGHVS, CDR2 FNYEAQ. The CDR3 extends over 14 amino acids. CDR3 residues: CASSLARGDYEQYF. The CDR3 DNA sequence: TGTGCCAGCAGCTTAGCCAGGGGGGACTACGAGCAGTACTTC.

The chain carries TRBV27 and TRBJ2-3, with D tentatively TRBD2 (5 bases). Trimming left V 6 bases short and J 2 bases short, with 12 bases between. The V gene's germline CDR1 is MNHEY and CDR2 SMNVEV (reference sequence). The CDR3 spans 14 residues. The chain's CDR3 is CASRRAHPTDTQYF. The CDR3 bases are TGTGCCAGCAGGAGGGCCCACCCCACAGATACGCAGTATTTT.

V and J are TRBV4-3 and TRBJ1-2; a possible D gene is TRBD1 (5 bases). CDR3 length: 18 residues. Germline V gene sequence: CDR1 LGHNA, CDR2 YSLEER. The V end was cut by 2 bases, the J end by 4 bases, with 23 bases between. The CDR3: CASSQRRGLSGGLYGYTF. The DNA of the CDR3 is TGCGCCAGCAGCCAAAGGCGGGGCCTTAGCGGAGGACTCTATGGCTACACCTTC.

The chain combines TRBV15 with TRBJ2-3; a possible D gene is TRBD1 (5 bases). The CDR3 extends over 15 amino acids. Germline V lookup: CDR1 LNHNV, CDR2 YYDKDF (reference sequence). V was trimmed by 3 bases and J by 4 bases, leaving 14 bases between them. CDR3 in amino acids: CATSRGRQGSDTQYF. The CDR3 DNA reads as TGTGCCACCAGCAGGGGCCGGCAGGGTTCAGATACGCAGTATTTT.

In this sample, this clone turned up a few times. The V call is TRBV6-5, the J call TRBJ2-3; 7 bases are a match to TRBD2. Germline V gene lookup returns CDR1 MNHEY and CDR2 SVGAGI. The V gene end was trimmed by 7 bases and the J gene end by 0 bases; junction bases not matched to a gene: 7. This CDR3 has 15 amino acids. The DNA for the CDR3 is TGTGCCAGCAAGCTGGGACTACCGAGCACAGATACGCAGTATTTT. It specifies CASKLGLPSTDTQYF.

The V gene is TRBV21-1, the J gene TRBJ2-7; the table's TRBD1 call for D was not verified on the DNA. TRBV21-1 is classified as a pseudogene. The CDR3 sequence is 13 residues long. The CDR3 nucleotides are TGTGCCAGCAGCGTCAGGGGACACTACGAGCAGTACTTC. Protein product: CASSVRGHYEQYF.

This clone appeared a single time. The CDR3 coding sequence is TGTGCCTGGAGTGTACGGACTTATGAGGACAGCTATAGCAATCAGCCCCAGCATTTT. This gives the protein CAWSVRTYEDSYSNQPQHF. The V and J genes are TRBV30 and TRBJ1-5; D might be TRBD1 (6 bases). There are 19 residues in the CDR3. Trimming pared 0 bases from V and 0 bases from J, leaving 21 bases between. Germline CDR1 and CDR2: GTSNPN and SVGIG (reference sequence).

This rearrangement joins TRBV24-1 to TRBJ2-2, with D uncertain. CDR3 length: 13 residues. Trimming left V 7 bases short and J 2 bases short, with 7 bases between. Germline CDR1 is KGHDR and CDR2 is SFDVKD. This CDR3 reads CATRSKNTGELFF. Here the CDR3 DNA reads TGTGCCACCAGGAGCAAAAACACCGGGGAGCTGTTTTTT.

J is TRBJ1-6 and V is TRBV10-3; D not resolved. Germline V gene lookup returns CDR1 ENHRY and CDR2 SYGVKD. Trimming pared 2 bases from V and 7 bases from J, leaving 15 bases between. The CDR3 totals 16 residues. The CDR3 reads CAISEPSGRTNSPLHF. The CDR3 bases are TGTGCCATCAGTGAGCCTTCGGGGAGAACCAATTCACCCCTCCACTTT.

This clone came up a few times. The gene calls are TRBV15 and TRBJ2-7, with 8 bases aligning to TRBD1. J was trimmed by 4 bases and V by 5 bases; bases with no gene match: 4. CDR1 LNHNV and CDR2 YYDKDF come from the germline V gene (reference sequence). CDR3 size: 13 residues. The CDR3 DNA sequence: TGTGCCACCAGCGCAGGGGGCAGGTACGAGCAGTACTTC. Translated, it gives CATSAGGRYEQYF.

The CDR3 DNA sequence: TGTGCCTGTAAAGCGGGGGACAGGAACACCGGGGAGCTGTTTTTT. Amino acids: CACKAGDRNTGELFF. V is TRBV28 and J is TRBJ2-2; a weak D match, TRBD2 (8 bases). Deletions cut 11 bases from V and 1 base from J, with 17 bases between. The germline CDR1 and CDR2 sequences are MDHEN and SYDVKM. CDR3 size: 15 residues.

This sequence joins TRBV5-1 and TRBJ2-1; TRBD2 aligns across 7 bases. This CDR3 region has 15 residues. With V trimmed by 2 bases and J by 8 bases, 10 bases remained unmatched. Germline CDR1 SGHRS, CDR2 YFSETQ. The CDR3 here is CASSLRLAGSDEQFF. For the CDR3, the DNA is TGCGCCAGCAGCTTACGACTAGCCGGATCGGATGAGCAGTTCTTC.

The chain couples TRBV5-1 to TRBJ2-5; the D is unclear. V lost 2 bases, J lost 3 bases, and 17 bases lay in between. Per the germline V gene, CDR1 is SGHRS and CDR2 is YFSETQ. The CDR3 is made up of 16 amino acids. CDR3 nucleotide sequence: TGCGCCAGCAGCTTTCATCCGGGTGTGGTAGAAGAGACCCAGTACTTC. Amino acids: CASSFHPGVVEETQYF.

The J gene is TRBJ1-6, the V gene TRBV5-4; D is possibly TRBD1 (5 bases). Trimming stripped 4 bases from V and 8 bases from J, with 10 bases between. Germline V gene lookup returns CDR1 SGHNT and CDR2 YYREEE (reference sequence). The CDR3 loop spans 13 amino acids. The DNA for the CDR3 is TGTGCCAGCAGCCAAGACAGATATTCACCCCTCCACTTT. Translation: CASSQDRYSPLHF. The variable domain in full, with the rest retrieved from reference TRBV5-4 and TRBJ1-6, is ETGVTQSPTHLIKTRGQQVTLRCSSQSGHNTVSWYQQALGQGPQFIFQYYREEENGRGNFPPRFSGLQFPNYSSELNVNALELDDSALYLCASSQDRYSPLHFGNGTRLTVT.

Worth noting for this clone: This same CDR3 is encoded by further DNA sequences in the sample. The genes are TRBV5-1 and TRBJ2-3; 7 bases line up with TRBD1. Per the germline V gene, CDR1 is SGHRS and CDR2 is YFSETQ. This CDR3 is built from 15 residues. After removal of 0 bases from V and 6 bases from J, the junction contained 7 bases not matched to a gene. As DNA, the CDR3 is TGCGCCAGCAGCTTGGCAGGGGGTGTCACGGATACGCAGTATTTT. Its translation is CASSLAGGVTDTQYF.

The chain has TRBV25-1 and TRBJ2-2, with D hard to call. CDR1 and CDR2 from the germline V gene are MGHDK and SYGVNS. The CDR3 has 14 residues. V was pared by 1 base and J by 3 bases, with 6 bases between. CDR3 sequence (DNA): TGTGCCAGCAGTGAATCCCCGGACACCGGGGAGCTGTTTTTT. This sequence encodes CASSESPDTGELFF.

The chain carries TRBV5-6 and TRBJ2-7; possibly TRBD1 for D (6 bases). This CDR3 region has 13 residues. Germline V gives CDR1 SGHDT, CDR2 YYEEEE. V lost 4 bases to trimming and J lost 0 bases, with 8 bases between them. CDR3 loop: CASSLGHSYEQYF. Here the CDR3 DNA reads TGTGCCAGCAGCCTGGGACACTCCTACGAGCAGTACTTC.

This CDR3 reads CATSRGDSLNYGYTF. The DNA for the CDR3 is TGTGCCACCAGCAGAGGGGACAGCCTTAACTATGGCTACACCTTC. This rearrangement joins TRBV15 to TRBJ1-2, with 7 bases matching TRBD1. The J segment lost 1 base and the V segment lost 1 base, leaving 3 bases of the junction unmatched. The CDR3 is 15 residues long. CDR1 is LNHNV and CDR2 is YYDKDF in the germline V gene (reference sequence).